This T cell receptor beta chain came from a study of OX40 agonist ivuxolimab in advanced cancers. The overall study: Past anti-PD-1, anti-PD-L1 or anti-CTLA-4 therapy was accepted, and roughly 38% had received some.

This CDR3 spans 11 amino acids. CDR1 is SNHLY and CDR2 is FYNNEI in the germline V gene. The junction had 3 bases not matched to a gene; V was cut back by 6 bases and J by 10 bases. On this clone itself: What it binds is unknown.

Overall study findings and caveats: Compared with CD4+, CD8+ T cells on average had more expanded clones. CD4+ and CD8+ blood T cells expanded clonally by week 6 at 0.1 to 3.0 mg/kg.

Clones were read by immunoSEQ multiplex PCR, and TCRdb kept only the in-frame ones, dropping some. The sample gives about 110,000 clones, around 90% of which show up once; 0.27% is in the top ten. V gene TRBV2 combines with J gene TRBJ1-1; 9 positions match TRBD1. The clonotype comes from an adult with an advanced solid tumor such as melanoma, head and neck, liver or kidney cancer. The sample was CD4+ or CD8+ T cells sorted from blood, taken in a trial of the OX40 agonist ivuxolimab. CDR3 in amino acids: CASSGDRVAFF. The CDR3, as DNA: TGTGCCAGCAGCGGGGACAGGGTAGCTTTCTTT.